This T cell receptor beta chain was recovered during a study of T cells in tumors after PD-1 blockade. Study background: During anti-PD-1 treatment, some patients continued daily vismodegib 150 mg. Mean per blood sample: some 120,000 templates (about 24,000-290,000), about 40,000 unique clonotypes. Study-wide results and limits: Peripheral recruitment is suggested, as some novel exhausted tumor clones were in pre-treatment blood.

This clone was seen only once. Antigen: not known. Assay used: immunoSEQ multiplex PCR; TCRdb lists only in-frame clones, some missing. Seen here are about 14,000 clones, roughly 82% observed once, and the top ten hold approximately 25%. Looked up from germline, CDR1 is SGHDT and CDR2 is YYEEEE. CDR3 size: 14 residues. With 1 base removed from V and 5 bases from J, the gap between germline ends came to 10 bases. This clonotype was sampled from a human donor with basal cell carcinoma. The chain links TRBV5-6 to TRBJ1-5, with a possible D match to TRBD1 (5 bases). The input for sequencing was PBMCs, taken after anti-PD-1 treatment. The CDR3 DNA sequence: TGTGCCAGCAGCTTGTTGAGGGGATATCAGCCCCAGCATTTT. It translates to CASSLLRGYQPQHF.